This T cell receptor beta chain was observed in a study of Ad26.COV2.S vaccination and SARS-CoV-2 variants. Measured with immunoSEQ multiplex PCR; TCRdb has only the in-frame clones, and not every one. The sample carries about 400,000 clones, approximately 91% recorded once. Described treatment: roughly 19 received Ad26.COV2.S at low or high dose, single or two shots; about 5 received placebo; per-sample allocation not given. Samples came from day 63 after the first vaccine or placebo injection. The donor was a Boston adult aged 18-55 years. This clone was seen just once. The CDR3 extends over 16 amino acids. Trimming removed 0 bases from V and 6 bases from J; junction bases left unmatched: 6. Germline CDR1 reads SGDLS; CDR2 reads YYNGEE.

This receptor was identified in a person between 18 and 60 years old who received the Ad26.COV2.S COVID-19 vaccine or a placebo. The chain uses TRBV9 and TRBJ1-4; 9 bases map to TRBD1. Sequences were derived from peripheral blood, sampled in a trial of Ad26.COV2.S vaccine versus placebo. This chain's CDR3 is CASSVGPGQGDEKLFF. CDR3 nucleotides: TGTGCCAGCAGCGTAGGTCCGGGACAGGGCGATGAAAAACTGTTTTTT.